This T cell receptor beta chain stems from a study of technical replicates of blood from a handful of donors. The data were produced by immunoSEQ multiplex PCR, yet TCRdb's version contains in-frame clones alone and is incomplete. The data contain over 80,000 clones, roughly 95% of them singletons. Trimming left V 4 bases short and J 3 bases short, with 15 bases between. Per the germline V gene, CDR1 is KGHSH and CDR2 is LQKENI. This CDR3 region has 15 residues. This TCR was recovered from a human donor in good health. Sequencing input: T cells isolated from PBMCs. The chain has TRBV18 and TRBJ1-2, with D tentatively TRBD1 (6 bases). CDR3 region: CASSQPQGYDYGYTF. The CDR3 nucleotides are TGTGCCAGCTCACAACCTCAGGGGTATGACTATGGCTACACCTTC.